What follows is one T cell receptor (beta chain) and its context. Its antigen is as yet unknown. This record belongs to a study of beta chain features in type 1 diabetes. Study details: Healthy donors, compared against patients, showed similar age, gender and cell yields.

Points from the study as a whole: Type 1 diabetes patients had VDJ junctions that carried fewer insertions and more deletions. TCRB CDR3s were moderately but significantly shorter in Type 1 diabetes patients in all four CD4+ subsets. It was among patients, rather than healthy donors, that naive, central memory and Treg TCRB repertoires appeared more similar.

Germline assignment: CDR1 MGHRA and CDR2 YSYEKL. Trimming removed 1 base from V and 5 bases from J, with 14 bases in between. This CDR3 has 15 residues. Of the isolated RNA, all was reverse transcribed, and so the sequenced material was expressed TCRB transcripts. Clones were read by immunoSEQ multiplex PCR, and TCRdb kept only the in-frame ones, dropping some. The repertoire has about 700,000 clones, roughly an eighth of them found once; the top ten carry about 0.02%. The clonotype comes from a man aged 18 to 35 with type 1 diabetes. J is TRBJ1-1 and V is TRBV4-1, with D tentatively TRBD1 (6 bases). Sequences were obtained from naive CD4+ T cells from blood. The CDR3 reads CASSQGGGVWTEAFF. The CDR3 region has the DNA TGCGCCAGCAGCCAAGGGGGGGGCGTTTGGACTGAAGCTTTCTTT.